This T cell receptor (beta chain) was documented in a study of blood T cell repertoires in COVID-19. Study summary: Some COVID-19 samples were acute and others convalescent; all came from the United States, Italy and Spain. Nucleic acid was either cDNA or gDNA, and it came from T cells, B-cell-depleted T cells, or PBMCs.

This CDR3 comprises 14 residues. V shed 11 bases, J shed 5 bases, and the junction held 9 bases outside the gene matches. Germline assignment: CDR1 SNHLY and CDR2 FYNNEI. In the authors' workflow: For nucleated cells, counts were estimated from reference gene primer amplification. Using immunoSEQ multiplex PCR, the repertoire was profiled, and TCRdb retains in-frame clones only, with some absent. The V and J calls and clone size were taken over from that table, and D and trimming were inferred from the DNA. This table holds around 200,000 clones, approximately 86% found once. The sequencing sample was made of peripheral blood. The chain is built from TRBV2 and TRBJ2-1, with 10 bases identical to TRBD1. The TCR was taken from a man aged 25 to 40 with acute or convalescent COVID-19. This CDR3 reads CAGRGTGVNNEQFF. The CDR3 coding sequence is TGTGCCGGACGAGGGACAGGGGTTAACAATGAGCAGTTCTTC.